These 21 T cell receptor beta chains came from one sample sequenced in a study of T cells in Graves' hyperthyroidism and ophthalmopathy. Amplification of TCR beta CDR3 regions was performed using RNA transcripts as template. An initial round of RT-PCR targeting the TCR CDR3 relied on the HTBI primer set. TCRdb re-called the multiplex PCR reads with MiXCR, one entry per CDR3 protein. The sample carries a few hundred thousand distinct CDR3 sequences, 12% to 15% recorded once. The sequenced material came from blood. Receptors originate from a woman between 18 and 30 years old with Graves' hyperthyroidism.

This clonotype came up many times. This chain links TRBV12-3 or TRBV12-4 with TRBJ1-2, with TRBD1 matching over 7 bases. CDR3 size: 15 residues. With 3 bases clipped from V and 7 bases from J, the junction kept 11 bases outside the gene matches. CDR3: CASSLETGRFIGYTF. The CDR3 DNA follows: TGTGCCAGCAGTTTGGAGACAGGGCGGTTCATTGGCTACACCTTC.

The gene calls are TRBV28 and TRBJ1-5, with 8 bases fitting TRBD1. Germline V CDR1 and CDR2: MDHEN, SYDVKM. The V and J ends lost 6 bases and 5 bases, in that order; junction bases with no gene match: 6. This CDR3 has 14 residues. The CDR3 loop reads CASRDTGGDQPQHF. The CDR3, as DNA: TGTGCCAGCAGGGATACAGGGGGGGATCAGCCCCAGCATTTT.

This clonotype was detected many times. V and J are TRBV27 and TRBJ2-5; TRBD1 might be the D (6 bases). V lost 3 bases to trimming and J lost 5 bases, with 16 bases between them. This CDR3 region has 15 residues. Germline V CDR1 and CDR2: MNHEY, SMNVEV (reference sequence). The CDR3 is CASSLGAGVQETQYF. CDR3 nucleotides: TGTGCCAGCAGTTTGGGGGCAGGGGTGCAGGAGACCCAGTACTTC.

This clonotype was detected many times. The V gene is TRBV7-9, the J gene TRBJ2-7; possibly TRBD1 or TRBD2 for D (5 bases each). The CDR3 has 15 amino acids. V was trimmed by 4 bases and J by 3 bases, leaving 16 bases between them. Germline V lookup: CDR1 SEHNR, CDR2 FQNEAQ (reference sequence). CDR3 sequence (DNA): TGTGCCAGCAGCTCCCCGGGATCAGGGATCTACGAGCAGTACTTC. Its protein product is CASSSPGSGIYEQYF.

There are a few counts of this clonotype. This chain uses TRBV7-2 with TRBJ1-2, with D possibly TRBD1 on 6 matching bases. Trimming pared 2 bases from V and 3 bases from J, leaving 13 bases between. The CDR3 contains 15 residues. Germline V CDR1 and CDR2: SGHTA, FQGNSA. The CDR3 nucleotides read TGTGCCAGCAGCTTACAGGGGACCATAGACTATGGCTACACCTTC. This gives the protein CASSLQGTIDYGYTF. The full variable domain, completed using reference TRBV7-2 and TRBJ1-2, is GAGVSQSPSNKVTEKGKDVELRCDPISGHTALYWYRQSLGQGLEFLIYFQGNSAPDKSGLPSDRFSAERTGGSVSTLTIQRTQQEDSAVYLCASSLQGTIDYGYTFGSGTRLTVV.

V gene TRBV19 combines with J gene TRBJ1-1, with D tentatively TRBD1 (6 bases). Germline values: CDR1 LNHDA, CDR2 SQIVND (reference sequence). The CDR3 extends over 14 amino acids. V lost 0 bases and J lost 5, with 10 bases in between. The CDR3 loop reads CASSIDVGGTEAFF. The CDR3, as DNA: TGTGCCAGTAGTATAGATGTAGGGGGGACTGAAGCTTTCTTT.

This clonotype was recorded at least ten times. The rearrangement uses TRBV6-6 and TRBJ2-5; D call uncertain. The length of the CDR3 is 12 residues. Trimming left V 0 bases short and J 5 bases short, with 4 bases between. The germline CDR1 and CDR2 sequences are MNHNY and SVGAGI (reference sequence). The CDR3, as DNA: TGTGCCAGCAGTTACTCGAGGGAGACCCAGTACTTC. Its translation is CASSYSRETQYF.

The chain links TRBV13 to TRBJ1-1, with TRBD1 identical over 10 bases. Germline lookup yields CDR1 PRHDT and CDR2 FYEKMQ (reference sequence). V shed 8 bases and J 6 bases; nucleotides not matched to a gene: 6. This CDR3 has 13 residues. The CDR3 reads CASQRDRGPEAFF. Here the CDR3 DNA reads TGTGCCAGCCAAAGGGACAGGGGCCCTGAAGCTTTCTTT.

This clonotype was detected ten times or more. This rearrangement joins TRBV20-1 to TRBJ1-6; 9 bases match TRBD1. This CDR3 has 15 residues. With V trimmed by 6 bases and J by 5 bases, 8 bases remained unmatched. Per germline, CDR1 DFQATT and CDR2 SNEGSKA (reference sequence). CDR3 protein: CSAVAGTGNNSPLHF. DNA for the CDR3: TGCAGTGCCGTAGCAGGGACAGGGAATAATTCACCCCTCCACTTT.

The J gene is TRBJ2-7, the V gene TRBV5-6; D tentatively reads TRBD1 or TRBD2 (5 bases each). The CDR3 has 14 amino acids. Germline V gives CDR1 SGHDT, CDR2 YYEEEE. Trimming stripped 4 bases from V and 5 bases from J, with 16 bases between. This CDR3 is CASSPPGRYDEQYF. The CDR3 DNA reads TGTGCCAGCAGCCCCCCGGGGCGATACGACGAGCAGTACTTC.

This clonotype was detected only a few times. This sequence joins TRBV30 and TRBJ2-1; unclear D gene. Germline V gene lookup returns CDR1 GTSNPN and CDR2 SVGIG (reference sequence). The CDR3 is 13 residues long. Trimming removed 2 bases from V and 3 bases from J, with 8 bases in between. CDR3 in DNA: TGTGCCTGGAGTCCCCTTCACTACAATGAGCAGTTCTTC. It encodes CAWSPLHYNEQFF.

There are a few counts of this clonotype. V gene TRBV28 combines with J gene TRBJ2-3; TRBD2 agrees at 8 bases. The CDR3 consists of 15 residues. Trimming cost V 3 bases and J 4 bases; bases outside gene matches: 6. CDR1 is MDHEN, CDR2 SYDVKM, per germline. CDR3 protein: CASSFGLAGPDTQYF. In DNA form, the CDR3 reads TGTGCCAGCAGTTTTGGCCTAGCGGGTCCAGATACGCAGTATTTT.

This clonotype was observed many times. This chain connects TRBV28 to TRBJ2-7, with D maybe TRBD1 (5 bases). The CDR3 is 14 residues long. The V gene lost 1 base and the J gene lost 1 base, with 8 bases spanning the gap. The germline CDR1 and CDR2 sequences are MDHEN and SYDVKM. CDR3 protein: CASSLLGESYEQYF. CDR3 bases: TGTGCCAGCAGTTTATTAGGGGAATCCTACGAGCAGTACTTC.

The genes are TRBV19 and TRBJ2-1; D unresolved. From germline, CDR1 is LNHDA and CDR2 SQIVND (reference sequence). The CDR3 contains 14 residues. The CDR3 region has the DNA TGTACCACCTCACAGTCCCGATCCTACAATGAGCAGTTCTTC. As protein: CTTSQSRSYNEQFF.

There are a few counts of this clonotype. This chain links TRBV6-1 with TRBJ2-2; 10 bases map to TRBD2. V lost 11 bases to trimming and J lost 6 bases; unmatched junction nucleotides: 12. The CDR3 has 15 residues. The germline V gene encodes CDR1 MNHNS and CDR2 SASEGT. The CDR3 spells CACSSGRKVAGELFF. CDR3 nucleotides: TGTGCCTGTTCTAGCGGGAGAAAAGTCGCCGGGGAGCTGTTTTTT.

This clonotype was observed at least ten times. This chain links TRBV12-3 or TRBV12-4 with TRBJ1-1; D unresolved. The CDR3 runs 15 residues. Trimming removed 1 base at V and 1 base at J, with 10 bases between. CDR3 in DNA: TGTGCCAGCAGTTTAGAGGCCAGGAAGAACACTGAAGCTTTCTTT. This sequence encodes CASSLEARKNTEAFF.

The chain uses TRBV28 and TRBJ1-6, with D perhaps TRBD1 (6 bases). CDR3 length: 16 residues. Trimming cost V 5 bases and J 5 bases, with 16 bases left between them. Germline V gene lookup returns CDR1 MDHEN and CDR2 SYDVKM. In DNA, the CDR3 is TGTGCCAGCAGTCCGATACAGGGTCTTGATAATTCACCCCTCCACTTT. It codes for CASSPIQGLDNSPLHF.

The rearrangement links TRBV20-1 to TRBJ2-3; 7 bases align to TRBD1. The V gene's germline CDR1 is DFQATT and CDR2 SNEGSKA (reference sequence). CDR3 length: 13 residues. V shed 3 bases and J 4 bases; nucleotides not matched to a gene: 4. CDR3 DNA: TGCAGTGCTAGGACAGGGAGTCCAGATACGCAGTATTTT. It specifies CSARTGSPDTQYF.

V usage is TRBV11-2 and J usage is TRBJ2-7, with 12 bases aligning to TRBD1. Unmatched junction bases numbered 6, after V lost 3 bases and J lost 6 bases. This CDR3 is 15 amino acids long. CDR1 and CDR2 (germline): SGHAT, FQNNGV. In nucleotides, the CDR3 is TGTGCCAGCAGCTTGGGGGACAGGGGGCTGGGCGAGCAGTACTTC. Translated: CASSLGDRGLGEQYF.

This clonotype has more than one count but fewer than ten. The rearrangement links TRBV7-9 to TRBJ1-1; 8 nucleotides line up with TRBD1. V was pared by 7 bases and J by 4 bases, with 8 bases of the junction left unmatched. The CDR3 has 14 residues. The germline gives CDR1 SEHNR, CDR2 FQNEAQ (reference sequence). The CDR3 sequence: CASTETRGPTEAFF. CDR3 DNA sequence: TGTGCCAGCACCGAAACCAGGGGGCCCACTGAAGCTTTCTTT. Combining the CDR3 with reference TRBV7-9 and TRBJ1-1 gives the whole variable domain DTGVSQNPRHKITKRGQNVTFRCDPISEHNRLYWYRQTLGQGPEFLTYFQNEAQLEKSRLLSDRFSAERPKGSFSTLEIQRTEQGDSAMYLCASTETRGPTEAFFGQGTRLTVV.

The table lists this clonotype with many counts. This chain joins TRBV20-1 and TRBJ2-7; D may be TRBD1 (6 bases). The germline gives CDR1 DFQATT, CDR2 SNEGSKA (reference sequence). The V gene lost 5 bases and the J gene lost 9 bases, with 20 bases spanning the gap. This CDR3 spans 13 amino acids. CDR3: CSALSGHSFGQYF. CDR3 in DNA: TGCAGTGCTTTATCGGGACACAGCTTCGGGCAGTACTTC.